One sample yielded the 29 T cell receptor beta chains listed below, sequenced in a study of blood T cell repertoires in COVID-19. This table comes from immunoSEQ multiplex PCR, and its TCRdb copy is limited to in-frame clones, with some not included. The sample contains a few hundred thousand clones, 80% to 90% of which appear only once. The sample comprised peripheral blood. The receptors stem from a woman older than 75 with COVID-19, enrolled during active disease.

The V and J genes are TRBV5-4 and TRBJ2-3; 11 bases map to TRBD2. V was pared by 7 bases and J by 5 bases, with 12 bases of the junction left unmatched. CDR3 length: 16 residues. CDR1 SGHNT and CDR2 YYREEE come from the germline V gene (reference sequence). The CDR3 DNA sequence: TGTGCCAGCCCCCGGGGGGGGCTAGCGGGGGGAGATACGCAGTATTTT. This sequence encodes CASPRGGLAGGDTQYF.

This chain connects TRBV7-2 to TRBJ1-1; D is undetermined. Trimming took off 3 bases at V and 5 bases at J, with 16 bases between the two ends. The CDR3 sequence is 15 residues long. CDR1 is SGHTA and CDR2 is FQGNSA in the germline V gene. CDR3 in DNA: TGTGCCAGCAGCTTTCCCCTCCCAGGTTGGACTGAAGCTTTCTTT. It translates to CASSFPLPGWTEAFF.

The chain has TRBV4-1 and TRBJ2-5, with TRBD2 matching 8 bases. Germline V gene data show CDR1 as MGHRA and CDR2 as YSYEKL. The CDR3 has 17 amino acids. V was clipped by 1 base and J by 5 bases; unmatched bases: 12. CDR3 residues: CASSQGSSGGAGETQYF. DNA of the CDR3: TGCGCCAGCAGCCAAGGTTCCAGCGGGGGAGCTGGGGAGACCCAGTACTTC.

This clone has only one observation. The chain couples TRBV25-1 to TRBJ2-7; D is unresolved. This CDR3 spans 14 amino acids. V shed 0 bases and J shed 0 bases, with 6 bases lying between them. The germline V gene encodes CDR1 MGHDK and CDR2 SYGVNS. The CDR3 DNA sequence: TGTGCCAGCAGTGAATACCCCCTCTCCTACGAGCAGTACTTC. Protein product: CASSEYPLSYEQYF.

The V call is TRBV11-2, the J call TRBJ2-3; 10 bases align to TRBD1. Germline trimming cut 5 bases from V and 1 base from J; bases unmatched to any gene: 9. This CDR3 is built from 17 residues. Germline V gives CDR1 SGHAT, CDR2 FQNNGV. CDR3 protein: CASSTTGGYHGTDTQYF. The CDR3, as DNA: TGTGCCAGCAGCACGACAGGGGGCTATCACGGCACAGATACGCAGTATTTT.

The chain combines TRBV11-3 with TRBJ2-5, with 14 bases fitting TRBD2. The CDR3 length is 17 residues. V shed 4 bases, J shed 5 bases, and the junction held 9 bases outside the gene matches. CDR1 SGHNT and CDR2 YENEEA come from the germline V gene. DNA for the CDR3: TGTGCCAGCAGCTCCGGGACTAGCGGGGGCCTCCGGGAGACCCAGTACTTC. This gives the protein CASSSGTSGGLRETQYF.

The chain employs TRBV15 and TRBJ1-6, with 7 bases lining up with TRBD1. The CDR3 is 15 amino acids. Germline CDR1 reads LNHNV; CDR2 reads YYDKDF (reference sequence). V shed 5 bases and J 6 bases; nucleotides not matched to a gene: 7. CDR3 sequence: CATSPPGTANSPLHF. The CDR3 DNA reads TGTGCCACCAGCCCCCCCGGGACAGCTAATTCACCCCTCCACTTT. The full variable domain, its missing parts supplied by reference TRBV15 and TRBJ1-6, is DAMVIQNPRYQVTQFGKPVTLSCSQTLNHNVMYWYQQKSSQAPKLLFHYYDKDFNNEADTPDNFQSRRPNTSFCFLDIRSPGLGDTAMYLCATSPPGTANSPLHFGNGTRLTVT.

The chain couples TRBV6-6 to TRBJ2-7, with TRBD2 identical over 9 bases. Germline CDR1 and CDR2: MNHNY and SVGAGI (reference sequence). V lost 5 bases to trimming and J lost 3 bases; unmatched junction nucleotides: 2. The CDR3 has 13 amino acids. The CDR3 region is CASSAGGYYEQYF. CDR3 coding DNA: TGTGCCAGCAGTGCGGGAGGGTACTACGAGCAGTACTTC.

The V and J genes are TRBV7-2 and TRBJ2-5, with D possibly matching TRBD2 (5 bases). The germline gives CDR1 SGHTA, CDR2 FQGNSA. V was trimmed by 5 bases and J by 2 bases, leaving 12 bases between them. This CDR3 has 14 amino acids. CDR3 nucleotides: TGTGCCAGCAGCCGGGGATACGGACAAGAGACCCAGTACTTC. Its translation is CASSRGYGQETQYF.

The chain is built from TRBV28 and TRBJ2-1; the D gene is possibly TRBD2 (6 bases). The CDR3 has 13 amino acids. Trimming left V 7 bases short and J 4 bases short, with 11 bases between. Germline V gives CDR1 MDHEN, CDR2 SYDVKM. DNA of the CDR3: TGTGCCAGCACTACCGGAGGGTACAATGAGCAGTTCTTC. It encodes CASTTGGYNEQFF.

This clone was seen many times. The V and J genes are TRBV18 and TRBJ1-1, with D possibly being TRBD1 (5 bases). The CDR3 loop spans 14 amino acids. Trimming removed 2 bases from V and 8 bases from J, with 15 bases in between. Germline V gives CDR1 KGHSH, CDR2 LQKENI. This CDR3 is CASSPSGLTGEAFF. The DNA for the CDR3 is TGTGCCAGCTCACCATCCGGTCTCACAGGAGAAGCTTTCTTT.

This chain links TRBV5-4 with TRBJ1-6, with D possibly matching TRBD1 (5 bases). The length of the CDR3 is 16 residues. Germline V gene sequence: CDR1 SGHNT, CDR2 YYREEE (reference sequence). Between the trimmed V and J ends, which lost 0 bases and 5 bases, there was a span of 12 bases. CDR3 DNA: TGTGCCAGCAGCTTGGGGGCCAGGGCTAATAATTCACCCCTCCACTTT. It encodes CASSLGARANNSPLHF.

The chain couples TRBV7-9 to TRBJ1-2, with 12 bases lining up with TRBD1. The CDR3 has 14 amino acids. Germline V gene sequence: CDR1 SEHNR, CDR2 FQNEAQ (reference sequence). With V trimmed by 6 bases and J by 8 bases, 7 bases remained unmatched. The CDR3 region is CASSSGTGGEGYTF. In DNA, the CDR3 is TGTGCCAGCAGTTCCGGGACAGGGGGCGAAGGCTACACCTTC. The variable domain in full, completed from reference TRBV7-9 and TRBJ1-2, reads DTGVSQNPRHKITKRGQNVTFRCDPISEHNRLYWYRQTLGQGPEFLTYFQNEAQLEKSRLLSDRFSAERPKGSFSTLEIQRTEQGDSAMYLCASSSGTGGEGYTFGSGTRLTVV.

The V gene is TRBV19, the J gene TRBJ2-4, with TRBD1 as a possible D gene (6 bases). The CDR3 spans 13 residues. V shed 10 bases and J shed 6 bases, with 16 bases lying between them. Germline V lookup: CDR1 LNHDA, CDR2 SQIVND (reference sequence). CDR3: CATRMDSTNIQYF. The CDR3 region has the DNA TGTGCCACCCGCATGGACAGCACAAACATTCAGTACTTC. The entire variable domain, with the rest obtained from reference TRBV19 and TRBJ2-4, is as follows: DGGITQSPKYLFRKEGQNVTLSCEQNLNHDAMYWYRQDPGQGLRLIYYSQIVNDFQKGDIAEGYSVSREKKESFPLTVTSAQKNPTAFYLCATRMDSTNIQYFGAGTRLSVL.

The gene calls are TRBV19 and TRBJ1-1; 9 nucleotides agree with TRBD1. V lost 3 bases, J lost 5 bases, and 4 bases stayed unmatched. The CDR3 extends over 14 amino acids. The V gene's germline CDR1 is LNHDA and CDR2 SQIVND (reference sequence). In nucleotides, the CDR3 is TGTGCCAGTAGTATCGAGGACAGGGGAACTGAAGCTTTCTTT. Protein: CASSIEDRGTEAFF. Filled out from reference TRBV19 and TRBJ1-1, the complete variable domain reads DGGITQSPKYLFRKEGQNVTLSCEQNLNHDAMYWYRQDPGQGLRLIYYSQIVNDFQKGDIAEGYSVSREKKESFPLTVTSAQKNPTAFYLCASSIEDRGTEAFFGQGTRLTVV.

This sequence joins TRBV11-2 and TRBJ2-5; TRBD1 matches at 7 bases. Germline V CDR1 and CDR2: SGHAT, FQNNGV. The CDR3 is 14 amino acids. V was clipped by 5 bases and J by 4 bases; unmatched bases: 7. For the CDR3, the DNA is TGTGCCAGCAGCCCGACAGGGAGAACAGAGACCCAGTACTTC. Translated, it gives CASSPTGRTETQYF.

The gene calls are TRBV7-9 and TRBJ2-7, with D perhaps TRBD2 (6 bases). This CDR3 is 14 amino acids long. Germline V gene lookup returns CDR1 SEHNR and CDR2 FQNEAQ (reference sequence). V gave up 5 bases and J gave up 4 bases, with 15 bases separating them. The CDR3 DNA sequence: TGTGCCAGCAGCCCAGACATCGGGGGTTACGAGCAGTACGTC. Translated: CASSPDIGGYEQYV.

The CDR3 sequence is CASSSYREISYGYTF. The DNA of the CDR3 is TGTGCCAGCAGTTCCTACAGGGAGATTAGCTATGGCTACACCTTC. The gene calls are TRBV6-5 and TRBJ1-2; tentative D call: TRBD1 (6 bases). The germline V gene encodes CDR1 MNHEY and CDR2 SVGAGI. The ends were cut back, 4 bases at V and 4 bases at J, with 16 bases in the middle. This CDR3 comprises 15 residues.

The chain links TRBV7-2 to TRBJ1-3, with TRBD1 matching over 9 bases. Germline CDR1 is SGHTA and CDR2 is FQGNSA. The length of the CDR3 is 13 residues. Trimming at V came to 8 bases and at J to 3 bases, leaving 2 bases not matched to a gene. The CDR3 DNA reads TGTGCCAGCGGACAGGGGAATGGAAACACCATATATTTT. Amino acid sequence: CASGQGNGNTIYF.

V gene TRBV5-6 combines with J gene TRBJ1-5; 12 bases map to TRBD1. J was trimmed by 1 base and V by 2 bases; bases with no gene match: 10. The germline V gene has CDR1 SGHDT and CDR2 YYEEEE. The CDR3 loop spans 19 amino acids. DNA of the CDR3: TGTGCCAGCAGCTTCAGGGACAGGGGGCGCTCAGGCAGCAATCAGCCCCAGCATTTT. It translates to CASSFRDRGRSGSNQPQHF.

A single count supports this clone. The chain is built from TRBV11-1 and TRBJ2-3, with 9 bases aligning to TRBD1. The CDR3 totals 16 residues. Germline-derived CDR1 and CDR2 are SGHAT and FQDESV (reference sequence). V dropped 5 bases and J dropped 2; count of bases not matched to a gene: 8. The CDR3 region has the DNA TGTGCCAGCAGCCGTACCGGGACAGGGCCCACAGATACGCAGTATTTT. It specifies CASSRTGTGPTDTQYF.

The rearrangement links TRBV9 to TRBJ1-5, with unresolved D. Germline CDR1 SGDLS, CDR2 YYNGEE. This CDR3 comprises 17 residues. V lost 0 bases and J 2 bases, leaving 15 bases between the germline ends. The CDR3, as DNA: TGTGCCAGCAGCGTAGGTACCGGTGAAGTGGGCAATCAGCCCCAGCATTTT. This gives the protein CASSVGTGEVGNQPQHF.

This sequence joins TRBV18 and TRBJ2-3; D gene uncertain. The CDR3 is 14 residues long. The V and J ends lost 0 bases and 6 bases respectively, with 10 bases between them. Germline-derived CDR1 and CDR2 are KGHSH and LQKENI. CDR3 nucleotides: TGTGCCAGCTCACCACCGAGCCAGGCGGATACGCAGTATTTT. It yields the protein CASSPPSQADTQYF.

The chain links TRBV27 to TRBJ2-2; 11 bases align to TRBD2. The trim removed 2 bases at V and 9 bases at J, leaving 17 bases unmatched. The CDR3 loop spans 19 amino acids. Germline-derived CDR1 and CDR2 are MNHEY and SMNVEV (reference sequence). Written as DNA, the CDR3 is TGTGCCAGCAGTTTAACCCCCAATCGGCTAGCGGGGGGCAAGAGGGAGCTGTTTTTT. It codes for CASSLTPNRLAGGKRELFF.

V and J are TRBV2 and TRBJ1-5; 9 nucleotides agree with TRBD1. This CDR3 region has 16 residues. V lost 6 bases and J lost 2; bases outside the gene matches: 8. The germline CDR1 and CDR2 sequences are SNHLY and FYNNEI. The CDR3 spells CASSPTGGVGNQPQHF. CDR3 nucleotides: TGTGCCAGCAGCCCGACAGGGGGTGTTGGCAATCAGCCCCAGCATTTT.

The J gene is TRBJ2-1, the V gene TRBV28; TRBD2 agrees at 11 bases. Trimming removed 3 bases from V and 9 bases from J; junction bases left unmatched: 13. From germline, CDR1 is MDHEN and CDR2 SYDVKM. The CDR3 totals 17 residues. Here the CDR3 reads CASSFGSSGGASAEQFF. CDR3 in DNA: TGTGCCAGCAGTTTCGGGAGTAGCGGGGGGGCGTCGGCTGAGCAGTTCTTC.

J is TRBJ1-4 and V is TRBV11-2; D remains ambiguous. From germline, CDR1 is SGHAT and CDR2 FQNNGV. The V end lost 6 bases, the J end lost 5 bases, and 4 bases lay between the germline ends. The CDR3 is 11 amino acids. As DNA, the CDR3 is TGTGCCAGCAGTCTAAATGAAAAACTGTTTTTT. Translation gives CASSLNEKLFF.

V usage is TRBV2 and J usage is TRBJ1-6, with 7 bases lining up with TRBD1. CDR1 is SNHLY and CDR2 is FYNNEI in the germline V gene. This CDR3 spans 16 amino acids. Germline trimming cut 9 bases from V and 0 bases from J; bases unmatched to any gene: 8. The CDR3 sequence: CARTTGPGSYNSPLHF. Here the CDR3 DNA reads TGTGCCAGGACGACAGGGCCCGGCTCCTATAATTCACCCCTCCACTTT.

This clone showed up just a few times. The V and J genes are TRBV7-2 and TRBJ1-5; TRBD1 agrees at 8 bases. The length of the CDR3 is 15 residues. Per the germline V gene, CDR1 is SGHTA and CDR2 is FQGNSA. Unmatched junction bases numbered 4, after V lost 5 bases and J lost 1 base. This chain's CDR3 is CASSPGGGSNQPQHF. DNA for the CDR3: TGTGCCAGCAGCCCAGGGGGCGGAAGCAATCAGCCCCAGCATTTT. Looking up the rest from reference TRBV7-2 and TRBJ1-5 gives the full variable domain: GAGVSQSPSNKVTEKGKDVELRCDPISGHTALYWYRQSLGQGLEFLIYFQGNSAPDKSGLPSDRFSAERTGGSVSTLTIQRTQQEDSAVYLCASSPGGGSNQPQHFGDGTRLSIL.